This is a list of T cell receptor beta chains from one sample in a study of PD-1 blockade in classical Hodgkin lymphoma. Repertoires were generated with immunoSEQ multiplex PCR, while TCRdb's copy carries only in-frame clones and drops some. The sample lists 40,000 to 50,000 clones, over 75% seen once, with around 15% in the top ten. This sample comprised peripheral blood mononuclear cells (PBMCs), obtained at baseline. These receptors all stem from a human donor with classical Hodgkin lymphoma. Each CDR3 is given with its conserved first and last residue. A D gene is named only where the DNA matches it firmly. Some rows have no size entry. The others give once, few or many, or a class for an expanded clone.

J gene	V gene	D gene	clone size	CDR3 DNA	CDR3 protein
TRBJ1-2	TRBV18	TRBD1	NA	TGTGCCAGCTCGCCAGGGGGGCGTGACTATGGCTACACCTTC	CASSPGGRDYGYTF
TRBJ1-5	TRBV18	NA	NA	NA	CASSPRFGPGDLISNQPQHF
TRBJ2-1	TRBV7-2	TRBD1	NA	TGTGCCAGCAGCCAGTTAGGACAGGACTACAATGAGCAGTTCTTC	CASSQLGQDYNEQFF
TRBJ2-7	TRBV7-7	TRBD1	NA	TGTGCCAGCAGCATGGACAGGGAAGCCGAGCAGTACTTC	CASSMDREAEQYF
TRBJ1-6	TRBV7-9	NA	NA	TGTGCCAGCAGGCCTATCGGGGCAGCCTCAATCTCCTATAATTCACCCCTCCACTTT	CASRPIGAASISYNSPLHF
TRBJ1-6	TRBV27	TRBD1	NA	TGTGCCAGCAGGGACAGGAATTCACCCCTCCACTTT	CASRDRNSPLHF
TRBJ1-2	TRBV29-1	TRBD1	NA	TGCAGCGTCCGGACAGGGGGCGACTATGGCTACACCTTC	CSVRTGGDYGYTF
TRBJ2-1	TRBV5-1	NA	NA	TGCGCCAGCAGCTTGGACACAAGCTCCTACAATGAGCAGTTCTTC	CASSLDTSSYNEQFF
TRBJ2-7	TRBV2	NA	NA	TGTGCCAGCAGCCCCGGCCCCGGAGGGACCGAGCAGTACTTC	CASSPGPGGTEQYF
TRBJ2-3	TRBV6-6	NA	NA	TGTGCCAGCAGTTACCTGGCGGGGGCCGACACAGATACGCAGTATTTT	CASSYLAGADTDTQYF
TRBJ2-2	TRBV29-1	NA	NA	TGCAGCGTTGTTGTGCAGGGATCGAACACCGGGGAGCTGTTTTTT	CSVVVQGSNTGELFF
TRBJ2-3	TRBV29-1	TRBD1	NA	TGCAGCGTTTGGGACAGGGGCTTGGGCACAGATACGCAGTATTTT	CSVWDRGLGTDTQYF
TRBJ2-3	TRBV10-3	TRBD2	NA	TGTGCCATCAGTCTAGCGGGGGAACGCACAGATACGCAGTATTTT	CAISLAGERTDTQYF
TRBJ1-3	TRBV14	NA	NA	TGTGCCAGCAGCCAGGCTACAGAAATCTCTGGAAACACCATATATTTT	CASSQATEISGNTIYF
TRBJ1-4	TRBV18	NA	NA	TGTGCCAGCTCACCACCGACAGGTCTCGGTGAAAAACTGTTTTTT	CASSPPTGLGEKLFF
TRBJ2-7	TRBV6-5	TRBD2	NA	TGTGCCAGCACAAATAGCGGGGGGCTCTCCTACGAGCAGTACTTC	CASTNSGGLSYEQYF
TRBJ2-5	TRBV7-9	NA	NA	TGTGCCAGCAGCTCGCGGACAGCCAGGGAGACCCAGTACTTC	CASSSRTARETQYF
TRBJ2-5	TRBV11-2	TRBD1	NA	TGTGCCAGCAGTTCAACTACAGGGGAAGAGACCCAGTACTTC	CASSSTTGEETQYF
TRBJ2-6	TRBV27	NA	NA	TGTGCCAGCAGCACGGGGCCAGGATCTGGGGCCAACGTCCTGACTTTC	CASSTGPGSGANVLTF
TRBJ2-7	TRBV7-8	NA	few	TGTGCCAGCAGCCCATCACAGGGTTTCGGGTACGAGCAGTACTTC	CASSPSQGFGYEQYF
TRBJ2-7	TRBV11-2	TRBD2	once	TGTGCCAGCAGCTTTGGGGGGGGAACCTACGAGCAGTACTTC	CASSFGGGTYEQYF
TRBJ2-7	TRBV15	TRBD1	NA	TGTGCCACCAGCAGATGGGGACAGAGTATCTACGAGCAGTACTTC	CATSRWGQSIYEQYF
TRBJ1-2	TRBV6-1	NA	once	TGTGCCAGCAGCACGTCTGGGGCCTATGGCTACACCTTC	CASSTSGAYGYTF
TRBJ2-3	TRBV9	TRBD2	NA	TGTGCCAGCAGCGTAGCCGCGGGGGGCCGATCTAGCACAGATACGCAGTATTTT	CASSVAAGGRSSTDTQYF
TRBJ2-3	TRBV7-6	NA	NA	TGTGCCAGCAGCTTAGGTAGTCAGGGGCCGCTGGATACGCAGTATTTT	CASSLGSQGPLDTQYF
TRBJ2-7	TRBV27	NA	once	TGTGCCAGCAGTTTGTCGCAGGCGAGCGACGAGCAGTACTTC	CASSLSQASDEQYF
TRBJ1-2	TRBV2	NA	NA	TGTGCCAGCAGGAAAGACATAATCAACTATGGCTACACCTTC	CASRKDIINYGYTF
TRBJ2-3	TRBV10-3	NA	NA	TGTGCCATCAGTGATACTAACCCAGGGTATAGTGCAGATACGCAGTATTTT	CAISDTNPGYSADTQYF
TRBJ2-3	TRBV11-3	TRBD2	NA	TGTGCCAGCAACCCCTTACGGACTAGCGGGGGGCGGAGGACAGATACGCAGTATTTT	CASNPLRTSGGRRTDTQYF
TRBJ2-5	TRBV7-2	TRBD2	NA	TGTGCCAGCAGCTTAGGTGGGGGGGGCCAAGAGACCCAGTACTTC	CASSLGGGGQETQYF
TRBJ2-3	TRBV10-1	NA	NA	TGCGCCAGCAGTGATTCCGAAGATACGCAGTATTTT	CASSDSEDTQYF
TRBJ2-2	TRBV18	NA	NA	TGTGCCAGCTCACCACGAACTATAGAGGGCTCTTCGAACACCGGGGAGCTGTTTTTT	CASSPRTIEGSSNTGELFF
TRBJ2-5	TRBV6-5	TRBD1	few	TGTGCCAGCAGAAACAGGGGGCGCGGAGAGACCCAGTACTTC	CASRNRGRGETQYF
TRBJ1-3	TRBV9	NA	NA	TGTGCCAGCAGCGTAGCTACGGGGATTTACTCTGGAAACACCATATATTTT	CASSVATGIYSGNTIYF
TRBJ2-1	TRBV9	TRBD2	NA	TGTGCCAGCAGCGTAGAAGTGTCTAGCGGAAATGAGCAGTTCTTC	CASSVEVSSGNEQFF
TRBJ2-6	TRBV4-1	NA	few	TGCGCCAGCAGCCAAGTGGGAGGGGGCTTCGGGACCAACGTCCTGACTTTC	CASSQVGGGFGTNVLTF
TRBJ2-3	TRBV9	NA	NA	TGTGCCAGCGCCCTGCGAGAGGATACGCAGTATTTT	CASALREDTQYF